These T cell receptor beta chains were read from a single sample in a study of CD8 T cells in ankylosing spondylitis. MiXCR, run by TCRdb on the 5' RACE reads, gives a single entry per CDR3 protein. Of about 390,000 distinct CDR3 sequences in the sample, around 20% were seen once. Sequencing used blood, either unsorted or a sorted T cell fraction (not recorded which). Source of these receptors: a male donor with ankylosing spondylitis. The CDR3 runs from the conserved cysteine through the conserved F or W. D genes are given only for firm matches. Clone size is stated in some rows and not others, as once, few, many or a class when expanded.

d_call clone_size j_call v_call cdr3_aa cdr3_nt
. . TRBJ1-5 TRBV20-1 CSPRDSGQPQHF TGCAGTCCTAGAGATTCGGGCCAGCCCCAGCATTTT
. few TRBJ2-1 TRBV12-3/TRBV12-4 CASSLDQGPDNEQFF TGTGCCAGCAGTTTAGATCAGGGGCCCGACAATGAGCAGTTCTTC
. . TRBJ2-1 TRBV20-1 CSAPRTYDEQFF TGCAGTGCCCCTCGCACCTACGATGAGCAGTTCTTC
. few TRBJ2-2 TRBV5-1 CASSLGTTNTGELFF TGCGCCAGCAGCTTGGGGACAACCAACACCGGGGAGCTGTTTTTT
. few TRBJ2-7 TRBV7-6 CASSLGPNPILYEQYF TGTGCCAGCAGCCTAGGGCCCAACCCGATATTATACGAGCAGTACTTC
TRBD1 . TRBJ2-1 TRBV20-1 CSARWDRGIHEQFF TGCAGTGCTAGATGGGACAGGGGGATCCATGAGCAGTTCTTC
TRBD1 few TRBJ1-6 TRBV5-1 CASSLNRGSYNSPLHF TGCGCCAGCAGCCTCAACAGGGGATCCTATAATTCACCCCTCCACTTT
TRBD2 few TRBJ2-1 TRBV20-1 CSARVLAVYNEQFF TGCAGTGCTAGAGTACTAGCGGTTTACAATGAGCAGTTCTTC
. . TRBJ1-5 TRBV28 CASSWEQRNQPQHF TGTGCCAGCAGTTGGGAGCAGCGCAATCAGCCCCAGCATTTT
TRBD2 . TRBJ2-7 TRBV11-2 CASSFFFSGRTVEQYF TGTGCCAGCAGCTTCTTCTTTAGCGGGAGGACGGTTGAGCAGTACTTC
. once TRBJ1-6 TRBV9 CASSVVGRDSPLHF TGTGCCAGCAGCGTAGTAGGCAGGGACTCACCCCTCCACTTT
. . TRBJ2-2 TRBV4-1 CASSQAGPGPTGELFF TGCGCCAGCAGCCAAGCCGGACCAGGGCCCACCGGGGAGCTGTTTTTT
TRBD2 . TRBJ2-2 TRBV11-1 CASSMTSGINTGELFF TGTGCCAGCAGCATGACTAGCGGGATTAACACCGGGGAGCTGTTTTTT
TRBD2 few TRBJ2-3 TRBV7-3 CASSLPTSGITDTQYF TGTGCCAGCAGCCTCCCGACTAGCGGGATTACAGATACGCAGTATTTT
. . TRBJ2-5 TRBV20-1 CSASPWGRGETQYF TGCAGTGCTAGCCCTTGGGGGCGCGGGGAGACCCAGTACTTC
TRBD2 few TRBJ2-1 TRBV7-8 CASSPLAGGNYNEQFF TGTGCCAGCAGCCCACTAGCGGGAGGTAACTACAATGAGCAGTTCTTC
. . TRBJ2-2 TRBV2 CASKRGTGELFF TGTGCCAGCAAGCGAGGGACCGGGGAGCTGTTTTTT
. . TRBJ2-7 TRBV20-1 CSATSGQTYEQYF TGCAGTGCAACCTCGGGGCAGACCTACGAGCAGTACTTC
. . TRBJ1-1 TRBV29-1 CSVEDRLYEAFF TGCAGCGTTGAAGATAGACTATATGAAGCTTTCTTT
. . TRBJ2-3 TRBV12-3/TRBV12-4 CASSSPRHLTDTQYF TGTGCCAGCAGTTCTCCGAGACATCTCACAGATACGCAGTATTTT
TRBD2 . TRBJ2-3 TRBV12-3/TRBV12-4 CASSFRSGRPDTQYF TGTGCCAGCAGTTTTAGGAGCGGGAGGCCAGATACGCAGTATTTT
TRBD2 . TRBJ2-3 TRBV7-2 CASSVSGGTDTQYF TGTGCCAGCAGCGTTAGCGGGGGCACAGATACGCAGTATTTT
TRBD1 . TRBJ2-5 TRBV11-2 CASSSGQGAVQGTQYF TGTGCCAGCAGCTCCGGACAGGGGGCGGTTCAAGGGACCCAGTACTTC
. few TRBJ1-2 TRBV12-3/TRBV12-4 CASSPWGVEGYTF TGTGCCAGCAGCCCCTGGGGGGTCGAGGGCTACACCTTC
. few TRBJ1-2 TRBV3-1 CASSQDRGGRGYTF TGTGCCAGCAGCCAAGATCGTGGGGGCCGGGGCTACACCTTC
TRBD1 . TRBJ2-1 TRBV5-1 CASSLLQGDAYNEQFF TGCGCCAGCAGCCTACTACAGGGGGACGCCTACAATGAGCAGTTCTTC
. many TRBJ2-1 TRBV29-1 CSVEDSLNEQFF TGCAGCGTTGAAGATTCCCTCAATGAGCAGTTCTTC
. few TRBJ1-1 TRBV6-5 CASSYGFIRGTEAFF TGTGCCAGCAGTTACGGTTTCATTAGGGGCACTGAAGCTTTCTTT
. many TRBJ2-3 TRBV18 CATVPPLGIHTDTQYF TGTGCCACCGTGCCACCCCTGGGCATCCACACAGATACGCAGTATTTT
. . TRBJ2-7 TRBV16 CASSPTAQGWWGLEQYF TGTGCCAGCAGCCCGACAGCGCAGGGATGGTGGGGGCTCGAGCAGTACTTC
TRBD2 few TRBJ2-1 TRBV11-2 CASSLAGGGWDEQFF TGTGCCAGCAGCTTGGCGGGAGGGGGTTGGGATGAGCAGTTCTTC
. few TRBJ2-3 TRBV10-3 CAISEQAGRTDTQYF TGTGCCATCAGTGAGCAGGCCGGGAGAACAGATACGCAGTATTTT
TRBD1 . TRBJ1-2 TRBV25-1 CASSFSPGTGFTF TGTGCCAGCAGTTTCTCCCCCGGGACAGGCTTCACCTTC
. few TRBJ1-6 TRBV7-4 CASSLVVADPKNDNSPLHF TGTGCCAGCAGTTTAGTGGTGGCAGACCCCAAGAATGATAATTCACCCCTCCACTTT
. . TRBJ2-2 TRBV7-9 CASMGNTGELFF TGTGCCAGCATGGGGAACACCGGGGAGCTGTTTTTT
. . TRBJ2-2 TRBV6-2/TRBV6-3 CASSYSGPPTDTGELFF TGTGCCAGCAGTTACTCGGGCCCCCCCACCGACACCGGGGAGCTGTTTTTT